This TCR beta chain emerged from a study of T cells in Graves' hyperthyroidism and ophthalmopathy. CDR1 and CDR2 from the germline V gene are SGHDT and YYEEEE. This CDR3 comprises 16 residues. Trimming removed 4 bases from V and 8 bases from J; junction bases left unmatched: 8. About this clonotype itself: Its antigen is not known.

The CDR3 regions of TCR beta were amplified from RNA transcripts. The TCR CDR3 first-round RT-PCR relied on the HTBI primer set. TCRdb reprocessed the multiplex PCR reads with MiXCR, giving one entry per CDR3 protein. The sample shows about 350,000 distinct CDR3 sequences, over 11% of them seen only once. General study points: Clonotypes that were expanded in thyroid above 0.001 mostly appeared in blood too.

The study enrolled patients aged 18 to 65 with newly diagnosed hyperthyroidism of under 2 months' duration. Pregnant or lactating patients were excluded, as were those with uncontrolled infection or other autoimmune disease. PBMCs were derived from more than 8 ml fresh peripheral blood. The TCR sequence derives from a woman aged 30 to 39 with Graves' hyperthyroidism. This chain joins TRBV5-6 and TRBJ2-2; TRBD2 matches 13 bases. Input material: blood. The CDR3 DNA reads as TGTGCCAGCAGCCGAGGACTAGCGGGAGATAGGGGGGAGCTGTTTTTT. This codes for CASSRGLAGDRGELFF. Supplemented by reference TRBV5-6 and TRBJ2-2, the full variable domain reads DAGVTQSPTHLIKTRGQQVTLRCSPKSGHDTVSWYQQALGQGPQFIFQYYEEEERQRGNFPDRFSGHQFPNYSSELNVNALLLGDSALYLCASSRGLAGDRGELFFGEGSRLTVL.